Each of the 18 T cell receptor beta chains below was sequenced from the same sample in a study of cytotoxic CD8 clonotypes in ibrutinib-treated CLL. Assay: immunoSEQ multiplex PCR; the TCRdb copy retains only in-frame clones and omits some. The data contain 60,000 or so clones, 57% of them singletons. The material sequenced was PBMCs, taken after 12 months of ibrutinib treatment. These receptors originate from a human donor with chronic lymphocytic leukemia.

The chain employs TRBV2 and TRBJ2-5, with TRBD1 identical over 10 bases. This CDR3 region has 14 residues. Unmatched junction bases numbered 10, after V lost 10 bases and J lost 5 bases. The germline V gene has CDR1 SNHLY and CDR2 FYNNEI. DNA for the CDR3: TGTGCCACCGACAGGGGGCGCGGGGGGGAGACCCAGTACTTC. It translates to CATDRGRGGETQYF. The variable domain in full, with the rest retrieved from reference TRBV2 and TRBJ2-5, is EPEVTQTPSHQVTQMGQEVILRCVPISNHLYFYWYRQILGQKVEFLVSFYNNEISEKSEIFDDQFSVERPDGSNFTLKIRSTKLEDSAMYFCATDRGRGGETQYFGPGTRLLVL.

This clone was counted between two and nine times. The chain carries TRBV27 and TRBJ1-6, with D perhaps TRBD1 (5 bases). The ends were cut back, 7 bases at V and 7 bases at J, with 14 bases in the middle. CDR1 MNHEY and CDR2 SMNVEV come from the germline V gene (reference sequence). CDR3 length: 14 residues. The CDR3 spells CASTWGVYNSPLHF. The DNA for the CDR3 is TGTGCCAGCACCTGGGGGGTTTACAATTCACCCCTCCACTTT.

The chain couples TRBV4-2 to TRBJ2-3, with 13 nucleotides matching TRBD2. This CDR3 region has 15 residues. Germline CDR1 LGHNA, CDR2 YNFKEQ. V shed 8 bases and J 5 bases; nucleotides not matched to a gene: 7. In nucleotides, the CDR3 is TGTGCCAGCGATACTAGCGGGAGGGCCGGAGATACGCAGTATTTT. It is translated as CASDTSGRAGDTQYF.

The chain is built from TRBV29-1 and TRBJ2-7; D unresolved. In germline, CDR1 is SQVTM, CDR2 ANQGSEA. V lost 0 bases, J lost 1 base, and 4 bases lay in between. This CDR3 spans 12 amino acids. CDR3 bases: TGCAGCGTTGAAGACGGGTCCTACGAGCAGTACTTC. Protein sequence: CSVEDGSYEQYF.

This clone was found many times. The chain uses TRBV27 and TRBJ2-1, with D possibly matching TRBD1 (6 bases). Looked up from germline, CDR1 is MNHEY and CDR2 is SMNVEV (reference sequence). V gave up 7 bases and J gave up 3 bases, with 10 bases separating them. The CDR3 loop spans 13 amino acids. CDR3 sequence: CASKQGGYNEQFF. DNA of the CDR3: TGTGCCAGCAAACAAGGGGGCTACAATGAGCAGTTCTTC.

The rearrangement links TRBV6-5 to TRBJ1-6, with TRBD1 matching over 12 bases. In germline, CDR1 is MNHEY, CDR2 SVGAGI. The ends lost 4 bases at V and 10 bases at J; junction bases unmatched: 5. CDR3 length equals 15 residues. This CDR3 reads CASSWDRGPSSPLHF. Written as DNA, the CDR3 is TGTGCCAGCAGTTGGGACAGGGGGCCGAGCTCACCCCTCCACTTT.

This chain connects TRBV5-1 to TRBJ2-2; D is undetermined. The CDR3 totals 16 residues. The V gene's germline CDR1 is SGHRS and CDR2 YFSETQ. V was cut by 2 bases and J by 1 base, with 12 bases left in between. The CDR3 DNA follows: TGCGCCAGCAGCTTATCCCTCCTACTGAACACCGGGGAGCTGTTTTTT. Its translation is CASSLSLLLNTGELFF.

The rearrangement links TRBV19 to TRBJ1-3; weak D call: TRBD1 (5 bases). Germline CDR1 reads LNHDA; CDR2 reads SQIVND (reference sequence). Trimming shortened V by 9 bases and J by 0 bases, and 15 bases separated the two germline ends. The CDR3 length is 15 residues. The chain's CDR3 is CASASRAISGNTIYF. Here the CDR3 DNA reads TGTGCCAGCGCCAGCAGGGCCATCTCTGGAAACACCATATATTTT. The full variable domain, completed using reference TRBV19 and TRBJ1-3, is DGGITQSPKYLFRKEGQNVTLSCEQNLNHDAMYWYRQDPGQGLRLIYYSQIVNDFQKGDIAEGYSVSREKKESFPLTVTSAQKNPTAFYLCASASRAISGNTIYFGEGSWLTVV.

This sequence joins TRBV25-1 and TRBJ2-1; unclear D gene. Per germline, CDR1 MGHDK and CDR2 SYGVNS. The CDR3 is made up of 15 amino acids. Trimming pared 1 base from V and 10 bases from J, leaving 17 bases between. CDR3 in amino acids: CASSESNLGRTEQFF. As DNA, the CDR3 is TGTGCCAGCAGTGAATCCAATCTCGGGCGTACCGAGCAGTTCTTC.

V is TRBV25-1 and J is TRBJ2-2, with a tentative D call TRBD1 (6 bases). The CDR3 length is 15 residues. CDR1 is MGHDK and CDR2 is SYGVNS in the germline V gene. V dropped 7 bases and J dropped 3 bases, with 15 bases sitting between them. The CDR3 here is CASKLGSGDTGELFF. The CDR3 nucleotides are TGTGCCAGCAAGCTAGGGTCAGGGGACACCGGGGAGCTGTTTTTT.

The chain has TRBV5-8 and TRBJ1-5; D is perhaps TRBD1 (5 bases). V was cut by 6 bases and J by 7 bases, with 20 bases left in between. CDR3 size: 15 residues. In germline, CDR1 is SGHTS, CDR2 YDEGEE. The CDR3 is CASTPWGRVGQPQHF. The CDR3 DNA follows: TGTGCCAGCACCCCCTGGGGCAGGGTAGGACAGCCCCAGCATTTT.

The chain has TRBV23-1 and TRBJ1-3; D is uncertain. Being an ORF, TRBV23-1 has a function that is uncertain. The length of the CDR3 is 16 residues. Trimming cost V 4 bases and J 8 bases, with 21 bases left between them. The CDR3 DNA follows: TGCGCCAGCAGTCGGAAATTTCGGGATCCTCGGCACACCATATATTTT. This translates into CASSRKFRDPRHTIYF.

This clone was detected many times. This sequence joins TRBV5-1 and TRBJ1-1; the match to TRBD1 covers 7 bases. The CDR3 runs to 15 residues. The V and J ends lost 0 bases and 8 bases, in that order; junction bases with no gene match: 10. Germline CDR1 is SGHRS and CDR2 is YFSETQ. The CDR3 loop reads CASSLDTGVYGEAFF. The CDR3 bases are TGCGCCAGCAGCTTGGATACAGGGGTTTACGGGGAAGCTTTCTTT.

This clone was seen only once. The chain uses TRBV5-4 and TRBJ1-6, with 9 bases matching TRBD1. With 3 bases clipped from V and 10 bases from J, the junction kept 14 bases outside the gene matches. Germline V gives CDR1 SGHNT, CDR2 YYREEE (reference sequence). CDR3 size: 17 residues. CDR3 bases: TGTGCCAGCAGCTCCCTTTTGGACAGGGGATTAGGCTCACCCCTCCACTTT. Translating gives CASSSLLDRGLGSPLHF.

The genes are TRBV21-1 and TRBJ1-4. TRBV21-1 is labeled a pseudogene. The CDR3 length is 11 residues. CDR3 amino acids: CASSSDEKLFF. In DNA, the CDR3 is TGTGCCAGCAGCAGCGATGAAAAACTGTTTTTT.

This clone was observed at least ten times. V is TRBV6-4 and J is TRBJ2-6; 8 bases are a match to TRBD1. CDR3 size: 16 residues. Losses at the gene ends were 5 bases for V and 2 bases for J; bases not matched to a gene: 5. Germline V gives CDR1 MRHNA, CDR2 SNTAGT. Here the CDR3 reads CASSPRQGTGANVLTF. DNA of the CDR3: TGTGCCAGCAGTCCCAGACAGGGGACTGGGGCCAACGTCCTGACTTTC.

The chain is built from TRBV14 and TRBJ2-7; TRBD2 matches 11 bases. This CDR3 is built from 16 residues. With 1 base clipped from V and 4 bases from J, the junction kept 6 bases outside the gene matches. CDR1 and CDR2 from the germline V gene are SGHDN and FVKESK. The CDR3 here is CASSQGFPSGRYEQYF. CDR3 coding DNA: TGTGCCAGCAGCCAAGGATTCCCTAGCGGGAGGTACGAGCAGTACTTC.

At least ten counts were recorded for this clone. The chain joins TRBV27 to TRBJ2-2; 10 bases map to TRBD1. The germline V gene has CDR1 MNHEY and CDR2 SMNVEV (reference sequence). Trimming cost V 6 bases and J 6 bases; bases outside gene matches: 10. This CDR3 is built from 16 residues. The CDR3 loop is CASRSGTGARSGELFF. CDR3 DNA: TGTGCCAGCAGGTCCGGGACAGGGGCCAGGTCCGGGGAGCTGTTTTTT.